One sample yielded the 7 T cell receptor beta chains listed below, sequenced in a study of early stage breast cancer tumors. Profiling relied on immunoSEQ multiplex PCR, and the TCRdb table lists in-frame clones only, not all of them. The table lists about 69,000 clones, around 80% of them singletons, with around 5% in the top ten. The sample taken for sequencing was blood. These receptors were obtained from a person aged 40-50 years with breast cancer.

The chain employs TRBV7-9 and TRBJ1-1, with D uncertain. This CDR3 spans 13 amino acids. The V gene lost 1 base and the J gene lost 4 bases, with 7 bases spanning the gap. Germline V gene data show CDR1 as SEHNR and CDR2 as FQNEAQ (reference sequence). The CDR3 here is CASSLEGLTEAFF. DNA for the CDR3: TGTGCCAGCAGCTTAGAAGGTCTCACTGAAGCTTTCTTT.

The rearrangement links TRBV15 to TRBJ1-3; no reliable D call. Trimming stripped 1 base from V and 5 bases from J, with 9 bases between. Germline lookup yields CDR1 LNHNV and CDR2 YYDKDF (reference sequence). CDR3 length: 14 amino acids. CDR3 DNA: TGTGCCACCAGCAGAGCGGAGGTACGAAACACCATATATTTT. Its translation is CATSRAEVRNTIYF.

V is TRBV29-1 and J is TRBJ2-1; TRBD1 matches at 7 bases. The V and J ends lost 8 bases and 7 bases, in that order; junction bases with no gene match: 17. From germline, CDR1 is SQVTM and CDR2 ANQGSEA. This CDR3 is 15 amino acids long. CDR3 coding DNA: TGCAGCACGGCGGGTTTGGGGACAGCGAGAAATGAGCAGTTCTTC. This translates into CSTAGLGTARNEQFF.

The chain employs TRBV28 and TRBJ2-5; D is uncertain. Germline V gene sequence: CDR1 MDHEN, CDR2 SYDVKM. Trimming took off 6 bases at V and 2 bases at J, with 10 bases between the two ends. This CDR3 has 13 residues. Here the CDR3 DNA reads TGTGCCAGCAGGACGCGAAAACAAGAGACCCAGTACTTC. Encoded protein: CASRTRKQETQYF. The whole variable domain, filled in from reference TRBV28 and TRBJ2-5, reads DVKVTQSSRYLVKRTGEKVFLECVQDMDHENMFWYRQDPGLGLRLIYFSYDVKMKEKGDIPEGYSVSREKKERFSLILESASTNQTSMYLCASRTRKQETQYFGPGTRLLVL.

The chain couples TRBV6-4 to TRBJ1-1; D uncertain. Looked up from germline, CDR1 is MRHNA and CDR2 is SNTAGT. The CDR3 contains 13 residues. Trimming stripped 4 bases from V and 1 base from J, with 7 bases between. This CDR3 is CASSAARNTEAFF. CDR3 in DNA: TGTGCCAGCAGTGCGGCCAGGAACACTGAAGCTTTCTTT.

The CDR3 loop is CASSYGEREQYF. Here the CDR3 DNA reads TGTGCCAGCAGTTACGGCGAGCGGGAGCAGTACTTC. This rearrangement joins TRBV6-6 to TRBJ2-7; D might be TRBD2 (5 bases). Trimming left V 2 bases short and J 7 bases short, with 9 bases between. CDR3 length: 12 amino acids. Per germline, CDR1 MNHNY and CDR2 SVGAGI (reference sequence).

The genes are TRBV19 and TRBJ2-7; either TRBD1 or TRBD2 may fit D (6 bases each). V dropped 3 bases and J dropped 7 bases, with 10 bases sitting between them. Germline loops: CDR1 LNHDA, CDR2 SQIVND (reference sequence). This CDR3 region has 12 residues. The chain's CDR3 is CASSIGGGEQYF. CDR3 nucleotides: TGTGCCAGTAGTATCGGGGGCGGTGAGCAGTACTTC.